These 10 T cell receptor beta chains were sequenced from one sample in a study of T cells expressing NK-cell markers. TCRdb reprocessed the 5' RACE reads and reports one entry per CDR3 protein, with no DNA. The sample holds over 120,000 distinct CDR3 sequences. The sample consisted of blood T cells: a sorted CD56 or NKG2C T cell subset, CD4+ or CD8+ T cells, or bulk PBMC T cells (not recorded which). These receptors came from a man aged 18-30 years in good health.

This chain uses TRBV7-9 with TRBJ1-2; TCRdb returns TRBD1, unconfirmable since there is no DNA. The length of the CDR3 is 15 residues. Germline CDR1 reads SEHNR; CDR2 reads FQNEAQ (reference sequence). The CDR3 sequence is CASSPRQGTNYGYTF.

V is TRBV6-2 or TRBV6-3 and J is TRBJ2-3; TCRdb lists TRBD1, though no DNA is available to test this call. This CDR3 region has 15 residues. Germline V CDR1 and CDR2: MNHEY, SVGEGT. The CDR3 loop is CASSYGTRDPDTQYF.

The chain couples TRBV12-3 or TRBV12-4 to TRBJ2-2; the D gene TCRdb calls, TRBD2, cannot be checked with no DNA. The CDR3 totals 15 residues. CDR3: CASSRLAGGTGELFF.

The chain joins TRBV7-9 to TRBJ2-7. The CDR3 runs to 14 residues. The germline V gene encodes CDR1 SEHNR and CDR2 FQNEAQ (reference sequence). CDR3 loop: CASGTADGSYEQYF.

V usage is TRBV25-1 and J usage is TRBJ2-1; the TCRdb call, TRBD2, lacks DNA for checking. Germline V gene lookup returns CDR1 MGHDK and CDR2 SYGVNS. The CDR3 loop spans 15 amino acids. The CDR3: CASSPRGGSINEQFF.

This chain links TRBV27 with TRBJ2-7; TCRdb's D call, TRBD2, is unchecked because there is no DNA. This CDR3 region has 13 residues. CDR1 is MNHEY, CDR2 SMNVEV, per germline (reference sequence). CDR3 loop: CASIDGNSYEQYF.

The chain has TRBV12-3 or TRBV12-4 and TRBJ1-5; the D gene TCRdb calls, TRBD1, cannot be checked with no DNA. The CDR3 loop spans 14 amino acids. Here the CDR3 reads CASSQGYSNQPQHF.

CDR3 in amino acids: CSVEIRTGQETQYF. The genes are TRBV29-1 and TRBJ2-5. Looked up from germline, CDR1 is SQVTM and CDR2 is ANQGSEA. The CDR3 runs 14 residues.

The chain couples TRBV5-1 to TRBJ2-1; TCRdb outputs TRBD2, but without DNA this stays unchecked. The CDR3 is 16 residues long. The V gene's germline CDR1 is SGHRS and CDR2 YFSETQ. CDR3: CASSPYSGLGSNEQFF.

The J gene is TRBJ2-1, the V gene TRBV28; TCRdb's D call, TRBD1, is unchecked because there is no DNA. Germline lookup yields CDR1 MDHEN and CDR2 SYDVKM. CDR3 length: 14 amino acids. CDR3 in amino acids: CASIGGTPSYEQFF.